Below, 31 T cell receptor beta chains from the same sample are listed, as sequenced in a study of cytomegalovirus exposure and HLA in healthy donors (dated by TCRdb to 2015 to 2018). The library relied on the immunoSEQ multiplex PCR assay. For the multiplex PCR, a mixture combining 60 forward primers for TCR Vbeta segments and 13 reverse primers for TCR Jbeta segments was used. Sourced from immuneACCESS, this table was stored by TCRdb with only in-frame sequences that have V and J called. A share of the clones is absent; for the studies checked, an unresolved V gene accounts for under half, and the remainder has no known explanation. This sample comprises some 180,000 clones, around three quarters of them detected only once. The leading ten clones occupy 2% to 2.5% of the sample. What was sequenced was PBMCs. The receptor set was obtained from a woman younger than 45 in good health and CMV-seropositive.

This clone was seen just once. The chain recombines TRBV18 with TRBJ1-5; the match to TRBD1 covers 8 bases. The V gene end was trimmed by 4 bases and the J gene end by 2 bases; junction bases not matched to a gene: 10. The germline V gene encodes CDR1 KGHSH and CDR2 LQKENI. This CDR3 is built from 17 residues. The CDR3 sequence: CASSRERTGNGNQPQHF. CDR3 coding DNA: TGTGCCAGCTCACGCGAAAGGACAGGGAACGGCAATCAGCCCCAGCATTTT.

This rearrangement joins TRBV4-3 to TRBJ2-1; possible D gene TRBD2, 6 bases. Trimming shortened V by 0 bases and J by 4 bases, and 7 bases separated the two germline ends. The CDR3 spans 14 residues. Germline V gene sequence: CDR1 LGHNA, CDR2 YSLEER. The CDR3 nucleotides read TGCGCCAGCAGCCAAGATCGGGGGTACAATGAGCAGTTCTTC. Its translation: CASSQDRGYNEQFF.

The V and J genes are TRBV2 and TRBJ1-1; possibly TRBD1 for D (6 bases). The CDR3 extends over 18 amino acids. Trimming cost V 1 base and J 4 bases, with 22 bases left between them. The germline CDR1 and CDR2 sequences are SNHLY and FYNNEI. CDR3 loop: CASSEEGGRVEWFTEAFF. The CDR3 coding sequence is TGTGCCAGCAGTGAAGAGGGGGGGCGCGTTGAGTGGTTCACTGAAGCTTTCTTT.

This clone was counted a few times. DNA for the CDR3: TGTGCCAGTAGTCCAAAAGCGGGGACAGGGTCTTCACCCCTCCACTTT. This encodes CASSPKAGTGSSPLHF. The chain links TRBV19 to TRBJ1-6; 9 nucleotides align to TRBD1. CDR1 is LNHDA, CDR2 SQIVND, per germline (reference sequence). This CDR3 spans 16 amino acids. The V segment lost 5 bases and the J segment 9 bases; nucleotides outside the gene matches: 11.

CDR3: CASSLGLASTDTQYF. The CDR3 DNA reads as TGCGCCAGCAGCTTGGGGCTAGCGAGCACAGATACGCAGTATTTT. The chain recombines TRBV5-1 with TRBJ2-3; D possibly corresponds to TRBD2 (6 bases). CDR3 length: 15 amino acids. Deletions cut 0 bases from V and 0 bases from J, with 8 bases between. CDR1 SGHRS and CDR2 YFSETQ come from the germline V gene. The entire variable domain, with the rest obtained from reference TRBV5-1 and TRBJ2-3, is as follows: KAGVTQTPRYLIKTRGQQVTLSCSPISGHRSVSWYQQTPGQGLQFLFEYFSETQRNKGNFPGRFSGRQFSNSRSEMNVSTLELGDSALYLCASSLGLASTDTQYFGPGTRLTVL.

This clone was counted between two and nine times. The V call is TRBV6-1, the J call TRBJ2-3, with a weak D call TRBD1 (6 bases). Germline CDR1 is MNHNS and CDR2 is SASEGT. V was shortened by 6 bases and J by 4 bases, with 11 bases between the two germline ends. The CDR3 spans 13 residues. CDR3 amino acids: CASSTPGADTQYF. CDR3 in DNA: TGTGCCAGCAGCACCCCAGGGGCAGATACGCAGTATTTT.

In the case of this clone: Its ends do not fully match the called genes, so a read error is possible. The chain links TRBV18 to TRBJ1-3, with unresolved D. CDR1 is KGHSH, CDR2 LQKENI, per germline. The CDR3 contains 13 residues. The CDR3 DNA reads as TGTGCCAGCTCACCAATTCGCGAACCCCCGCCGAATTTT. It encodes CASSPIREPPPNF.

This chain links TRBV2 with TRBJ1-1, with 7 positions matching TRBD1. After removal of 8 bases from V and 5 bases from J, the junction contained 8 bases not matched to a gene. This CDR3 is 13 amino acids long. CDR1 and CDR2 from the germline V gene are SNHLY and FYNNEI. The CDR3 reads CASGGQQITEAFF. DNA of the CDR3: TGTGCCAGCGGGGGACAGCAAATTACTGAAGCTTTCTTT.

This clone was seen only a few times. J is TRBJ2-1 and V is TRBV4-3, with a weak D call TRBD2 (5 bases). CDR1 is LGHNA, CDR2 YSLEER, per germline. The V gene lost 2 bases and the J gene lost 1 base, with 9 bases spanning the gap. CDR3 length: 15 residues. Written as DNA, the CDR3 is TGCGCCAGCAGCCAACTGGGGAGTTCCTACAATGAGCAGTTCTTC. Its translation is CASSQLGSSYNEQFF.

V and J are TRBV7-2 and TRBJ2-7, with 10 bases aligning to TRBD2. CDR1 SGHTA and CDR2 FQGNSA come from the germline V gene. The CDR3 has 16 residues. Germline trimming cut 1 base from V and 2 bases from J; bases unmatched to any gene: 5. CDR3 in amino acids: CASSLGSGGAPYEQYF. The CDR3 nucleotides read TGTGCCAGCAGCTTAGGGAGCGGGGGGGCCCCCTACGAGCAGTACTTC.

The rearrangement uses TRBV11-2 and TRBJ2-7; the D gene is possibly TRBD1 (5 bases). The CDR3 totals 15 residues. V was clipped by 0 bases and J by 3 bases, with 12 bases between them. Germline CDR1 and CDR2: SGHAT and FQNNGV. CDR3 sequence: CASSLDLQEYYEQYF. The DNA for the CDR3 is TGTGCCAGCAGCTTAGATTTACAGGAGTACTACGAGCAGTACTTC.

V is TRBV27 and J is TRBJ2-3, with TRBD2 identical over 7 bases. Trimming at V came to 0 bases and at J to 4 bases, leaving 4 bases not matched to a gene. There are 15 residues in the CDR3. Germline V lookup: CDR1 MNHEY, CDR2 SMNVEV (reference sequence). The CDR3 protein is CASSLSSGAPDTQYF. CDR3 in DNA: TGTGCCAGCAGTTTATCGAGCGGGGCTCCAGATACGCAGTATTTT.

The chain is built from TRBV29-1 and TRBJ2-7; maybe TRBD1 (8 bases). The germline V and J ends were trimmed by 1 base and 2 bases, with 12 bases remaining between them. Per germline, CDR1 SQVTM and CDR2 ANQGSEA. The CDR3 spans 14 residues. The CDR3 nucleotides are TGCAGCGTTGAAGGGACAGGGACTACCTACGAGCAGTACTTC. As protein: CSVEGTGTTYEQYF.

This clone appeared once. The DNA for the CDR3 is TGTGCCAGCAGTGAAATGAACAGGGCCTACGAGCAGTACTTC. Its translation: CASSEMNRAYEQYF. The gene calls are TRBV2 and TRBJ2-7, with TRBD1 as a possible D gene (6 bases). The ends were cut back, 2 bases at V and 2 bases at J, with 10 bases in the middle. CDR1 is SNHLY, CDR2 FYNNEI, per germline. The CDR3 consists of 14 residues.

The V call is TRBV27, the J call TRBJ2-7; TRBD1 matches at 8 bases. The length of the CDR3 is 15 residues. Trimming removed 5 bases from V and 4 bases from J; junction bases left unmatched: 10. The germline gives CDR1 MNHEY, CDR2 SMNVEV (reference sequence). The CDR3 region has the DNA TGTGCCAGCAGTCCCTTCCGGAGGACAGGGTACGAGCAGTACTTC. Translated, it gives CASSPFRRTGYEQYF.

The chain couples TRBV6-5 to TRBJ2-5; the D gene is possibly TRBD1 (7 bases). The V gene lost 5 bases and the J gene lost 2 bases, with 15 bases spanning the gap. There are 15 residues in the CDR3. The germline CDR1 and CDR2 sequences are MNHEY and SVGAGI. CDR3 coding DNA: TGTGCCAGCAGTACCGGGACAGCGGGTCAAGAGACCCAGTACTTC. Translating it yields CASSTGTAGQETQYF.

The genes are TRBV15 and TRBJ1-6; perhaps TRBD1 as D (5 bases). Germline values: CDR1 LNHNV, CDR2 YYDKDF (reference sequence). The CDR3 spans 16 residues. Trimming pared 6 bases from V and 6 bases from J, leaving 18 bases between. This CDR3 reads CATRFTAQGVNSPLHF. The CDR3 nucleotides are TGTGCCACCAGGTTTACAGCCCAGGGCGTTAATTCACCCCTCCACTTT.

This clone has a single count. In nucleotides, the CDR3 is TGTGCCATCAGTGCCCCGACTAGCGGGGGGTCCCCGAGCTCCTACAATGAGCAGTTCTTC. Amino acid sequence: CAISAPTSGGSPSSYNEQFF. This sequence joins TRBV10-3 and TRBJ2-1; 13 bases map to TRBD2. The CDR3 has 20 residues. V shed 4 bases, J shed 0 bases, and the junction held 12 bases outside the gene matches. Germline CDR1 and CDR2: ENHRY and SYGVKD.

This clone was observed a single time. The J gene is TRBJ1-6, the V gene TRBV4-1; tentatively, D is TRBD1 (6 bases). The CDR3 totals 18 residues. The V and J ends lost 0 bases and 2 bases respectively, with 14 bases between them. The germline V gene encodes CDR1 MGHRA and CDR2 YSYEKL. This chain's CDR3 is CASSQDKYRVTYNSPLHF. CDR3 DNA sequence: TGCGCCAGCAGCCAAGATAAGTACAGGGTCACCTATAATTCACCCCTCCACTTT.

This chain joins TRBV5-6 and TRBJ1-1, with a possible D match to TRBD1 (6 bases). The germline V gene encodes CDR1 SGHDT and CDR2 YYEEEE. V was pared by 4 bases and J by 0 bases, with 13 bases between. The CDR3 covers 15 residues. The CDR3 reads CASSPGYRVNTEAFF. In DNA, the CDR3 is TGTGCCAGCAGCCCGGGTTACAGGGTGAACACTGAAGCTTTCTTT.

This chain joins TRBV5-4 and TRBJ1-2, with D uncertain. CDR1 is SGHNT, CDR2 YYREEE, per germline (reference sequence). CDR3 length: 14 amino acids. V was cut by 1 base and J by 1 base, with 8 bases left in between. The CDR3 DNA reads TGTGCCAGCAGCTTGCCGGCGGGTAACTATGGCTACACCTTC. Amino acids: CASSLPAGNYGYTF.

The J gene is TRBJ1-5, the V gene TRBV6-1; D uncertain. The CDR3 spans 15 residues. V was trimmed by 3 bases and J by 4 bases, leaving 13 bases between them. Germline CDR1 reads MNHNS; CDR2 reads SASEGT. This CDR3 reads CASSEGPTSNQPQHF. For the CDR3, the DNA is TGTGCCAGCAGTGAGGGCCCCACAAGTAATCAGCCCCAGCATTTT.

This chain joins TRBV11-1 and TRBJ2-1; 7 nucleotides agree with TRBD1. The V gene end was trimmed by 5 bases and the J gene end by 8 bases; junction bases not matched to a gene: 6. Germline V gene data show CDR1 as SGHAT and CDR2 as FQDESV (reference sequence). The CDR3 has 13 residues. The CDR3 nucleotides read TGTGCCAGCAGCCGGACAGGTTCCGATGAGCAGTTCTTC. Translating gives CASSRTGSDEQFF.

The chain combines TRBV11-2 with TRBJ2-7; 8 nucleotides agree with TRBD1. Germline V gene sequence: CDR1 SGHAT, CDR2 FQNNGV. V gave up 3 bases and J gave up 2 bases; unmatched junction bases: 6. The CDR3 is 15 residues long. The CDR3 nucleotides are TGTGCCAGCAGCTTCAGGGGACAGGAGACCTACGAGCAGTACTTC. Translating gives CASSFRGQETYEQYF.

A remark on this clone: The sample holds other DNA sequences that translate to the same CDR3. The genes are TRBV18 and TRBJ2-7, with D unresolved. This CDR3 contains 13 residues. V dropped 3 bases and J dropped 0 bases, with 6 bases sitting between them. Germline values: CDR1 KGHSH, CDR2 LQKENI. The CDR3 coding sequence is TGTGCCAGCTCACCCCCCAGCTCCTACGAGCAGTACTTC. It translates to CASSPPSSYEQYF.

This chain connects TRBV7-2 to TRBJ2-2; 11 bases are a match to TRBD2. V shed 5 bases and J 1 base; nucleotides not matched to a gene: 0. This CDR3 spans 15 amino acids. CDR1 is SGHTA and CDR2 is FQGNSA in the germline V gene. The CDR3 region has the DNA TGTGCCAGCAGCACTAGCGGGGGGAACACCGGGGAGCTGTTTTTT. It codes for CASSTSGGNTGELFF. Using reference TRBV7-2 and TRBJ2-2 for the parts outside the CDR3, the full variable domain is GAGVSQSPSNKVTEKGKDVELRCDPISGHTALYWYRQSLGQGLEFLIYFQGNSAPDKSGLPSDRFSAERTGGSVSTLTIQRTQQEDSAVYLCASSTSGGNTGELFFGEGSRLTVL.

The rearrangement joins TRBV5-4 to TRBJ1-2; tentatively, D is TRBD1 (5 bases). Germline loops: CDR1 SGHNT, CDR2 YYREEE (reference sequence). This CDR3 is 13 amino acids long. Trimming pared 4 bases from V and 14 bases from J, leaving 21 bases between. CDR3 sequence reads: CASSLVGGAVGTF. As DNA, the CDR3 is TGTGCCAGCAGCCTCGTGGGGGGAGCGGTTGGAACCTTC.

The V and J genes are TRBV7-9 and TRBJ1-2; no definite D call. The germline V and J ends were trimmed by 5 bases and 4 bases, with 14 bases remaining between them. Germline V gene sequence: CDR1 SEHNR, CDR2 FQNEAQ (reference sequence). This CDR3 region has 14 residues. The CDR3 DNA follows: TGTGCCAGCAGCGCCCGGGTCCCCTCCTATGGCTACACCTTC. This translates into CASSARVPSYGYTF. The full variable domain, rest sourced from reference TRBV7-9 and TRBJ1-2, is DTGVSQNPRHKITKRGQNVTFRCDPISEHNRLYWYRQTLGQGPEFLTYFQNEAQLEKSRLLSDRFSAERPKGSFSTLEIQRTEQGDSAMYLCASSARVPSYGYTFGSGTRLTVV.

The CDR3 region is CASSLNGGISSYEQYF. For the CDR3, the DNA is TGTGCCAGCAGCCTGAACGGGGGGATAAGCTCCTACGAGCAGTACTTC. This rearrangement joins TRBV13 to TRBJ2-7; 7 bases fit TRBD2. Germline V gene data show CDR1 as PRHDT and CDR2 as FYEKMQ (reference sequence). The CDR3 has 16 amino acids. With 5 bases clipped from V and 0 bases from J, the junction kept 10 bases outside the gene matches.

This rearrangement joins TRBV4-3 to TRBJ2-1; 12 bases align to TRBD2. Trimming took 1 base from V and 4 from J; bases not matched to a gene: 5. Germline lookup yields CDR1 LGHNA and CDR2 YSLEER. The CDR3 loop spans 17 amino acids. CDR3 nucleotide sequence: TGCGCCAGCAGCCAAGGTACTAGCGGGGGGCTATACAATGAGCAGTTCTTC. It specifies CASSQGTSGGLYNEQFF.

The count of this clone is one. The chain employs TRBV4-1 and TRBJ2-3, with TRBD2 matching 8 bases. Germline CDR1 and CDR2: MGHRA and YSYEKL. The CDR3 is 16 amino acids. J was trimmed by 3 bases and V by 6 bases; bases with no gene match: 11. CDR3 amino acids: CASSQGTSIRTDTQYF. The CDR3 nucleotides are TGCGCCAGCAGTCAGGGGACTAGTATCCGTACAGATACGCAGTATTTT.